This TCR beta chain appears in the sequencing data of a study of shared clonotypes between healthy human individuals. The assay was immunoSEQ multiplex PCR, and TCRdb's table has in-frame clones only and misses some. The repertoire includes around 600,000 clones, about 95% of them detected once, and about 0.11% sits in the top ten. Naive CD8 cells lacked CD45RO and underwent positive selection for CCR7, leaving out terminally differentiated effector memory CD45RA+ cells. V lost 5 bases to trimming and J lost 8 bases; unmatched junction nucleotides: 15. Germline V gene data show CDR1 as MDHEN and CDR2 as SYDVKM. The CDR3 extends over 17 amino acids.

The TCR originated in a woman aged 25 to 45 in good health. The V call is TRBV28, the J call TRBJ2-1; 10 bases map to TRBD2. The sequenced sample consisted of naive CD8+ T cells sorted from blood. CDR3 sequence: CASSQKTSSGRVYEQFF. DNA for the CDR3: TGTGCCAGCAGTCAGAAGACCTCTAGCGGGAGAGTTTATGAGCAGTTCTTC.